This TCR beta chain was identified in a study of blood T cells in healthy people across ages. Study outcomes and limitations: PBMCs went unsorted, and a conclusive naive versus antigen-experienced comparison was therefore prevented.

V lost 6 bases and J 5 bases, leaving 14 bases between the germline ends. Germline values: CDR1 MNHEY, CDR2 SVGAGI. The CDR3 is 13 amino acids. Samples each had at least 5.5 micrograms of total RNA extracted. The use of a sample-barcoded 5' primer and a J-beta primer mix characterized a second PCR of about 7 to 12 cycles. TCRdb re-analysed the 5' RACE reads in MiXCR, keeping a single row per CDR3 protein. The sample carries about 1,000,000 distinct CDR3 sequences, roughly 45% recorded once. About this clonotype: Antigen unknown.

The gene calls are TRBV6-5 and TRBJ2-7; D might be TRBD1 (5 bases). The material sequenced was blood. This clonotype originated in a woman aged 55-69 years in good health. The CDR3 here is CASSHTGVDEQYF. In DNA form, the CDR3 reads TGTGCCAGCAGCCACACAGGAGTCGACGAGCAGTACTTC.